One sample yielded the 28 T cell receptor beta chains listed below, sequenced in a study of blood T cell repertoires in COVID-19. Generated by immunoSEQ multiplex PCR, the TCRdb table keeps only in-frame clones and is missing some. Seen here are around 270,000 clones, over 80% observed once, and the top ten hold about 3.4%. The sequencing input was PBMCs or T cells enriched from blood (not recorded which). These receptors were collected from a woman aged 35 to 49 who had been exposed to COVID-19.

The V and J genes are TRBV29-1 and TRBJ1-2, with no clear D. Germline CDR1 reads SQVTM; CDR2 reads ANQGSEA. Trimming removed 4 bases at V and 3 bases at J, with 12 bases between. The CDR3 extends over 13 amino acids. The CDR3 sequence is CSVGNHRDYGYTF. DNA of the CDR3: TGCAGCGTTGGTAACCACAGAGACTATGGCTACACCTTC.

The gene calls are TRBV28 and TRBJ2-7, with 7 positions matching TRBD2. The V gene end was trimmed by 7 bases and the J gene end by 5 bases; junction bases not matched to a gene: 8. This CDR3 has 13 residues. Germline CDR1 reads MDHEN; CDR2 reads SYDVKM. This chain's CDR3 is CASIGGSSDEQYV. The CDR3 DNA reads TGTGCCAGCATTGGCGGGAGTTCCGACGAGCAGTACGTC.

V gene TRBV15 combines with J gene TRBJ1-1; 7 nucleotides align to TRBD1. The junction had 6 bases not matched to a gene; V was cut back by 5 bases and J by 0 bases. From germline, CDR1 is LNHNV and CDR2 YYDKDF (reference sequence). The length of the CDR3 is 15 residues. CDR3 in DNA: TGTGCCACCAGCCCCCGGACAGGAATGAACACTGAAGCTTTCTTT. Encoded protein: CATSPRTGMNTEAFF.

The CDR3 sequence: CASSLEADNEQFF. CDR3 nucleotides: TGTGCCAGCAGCTTAGAGGCAGACAATGAGCAGTTCTTC. The chain couples TRBV11-3 to TRBJ2-1; D uncertain. The V end was cut by 0 bases, the J end by 5 bases, with 5 bases between. This CDR3 contains 13 residues. The germline V gene has CDR1 SGHNT and CDR2 YENEEA.

This clone is a singleton in its sample. This CDR3 reads CASGAQVNTEAFF. The CDR3 bases are TGTGCCAGTGGGGCTCAGGTGAACACTGAAGCTTTCTTT. V is TRBV19 and J is TRBJ1-1; D perhaps matches TRBD1 (5 bases). The CDR3 is 13 residues long. The germline CDR1 and CDR2 sequences are LNHDA and SQIVND (reference sequence). V was trimmed by 8 bases and J by 0 bases, leaving 10 bases between them.

The rearrangement joins TRBV28 to TRBJ2-1, with unresolved D. CDR1 is MDHEN, CDR2 SYDVKM, per germline. The V end lost 1 base, the J end lost 7 bases, and 8 bases lay between the germline ends. There are 13 residues in the CDR3. The CDR3 nucleotides read TGTGCCAGCAGTTTATCCCTACCTAATGAGCAGTTCTTC. Its protein product is CASSLSLPNEQFF.

This sequence joins TRBV19 and TRBJ1-5; TRBD1 matches at 9 bases. After removal of 3 bases from V and 7 bases from J, the junction contained 10 bases not matched to a gene. The germline V gene encodes CDR1 LNHDA and CDR2 SQIVND (reference sequence). The CDR3 has 16 amino acids. The CDR3 is CASSMGRGQGSQPQHF. The CDR3 DNA follows: TGTGCCAGTAGTATGGGTCGGGGACAGGGAAGCCAGCCCCAGCATTTT. The complete variable domain, with remaining parts taken from reference TRBV19 and TRBJ1-5, reads DGGITQSPKYLFRKEGQNVTLSCEQNLNHDAMYWYRQDPGQGLRLIYYSQIVNDFQKGDIAEGYSVSREKKESFPLTVTSAQKNPTAFYLCASSMGRGQGSQPQHFGDGTRLSIL.

The rearrangement joins TRBV18 to TRBJ2-5; tentatively, D is TRBD1 (5 bases). V was cut by 3 bases and J by 3 bases, with 14 bases left in between. This CDR3 is built from 15 residues. CDR1 and CDR2 from the germline V gene are KGHSH and LQKENI. The DNA for the CDR3 is TGTGCCAGCTCACCCGACCAATCAGGGAAAGAGACCCAGTACTTC. This sequence encodes CASSPDQSGKETQYF.

This clone was picked up one time. The chain carries TRBV27 and TRBJ2-7; 8 bases are a match to TRBD1. Germline V CDR1 and CDR2: MNHEY, SMNVEV (reference sequence). This CDR3 has 11 residues. V shed 5 bases, J shed 7 bases, and the junction held 1 base outside the gene matches. Here the CDR3 reads CASSTGGEQYF. CDR3 DNA sequence: TGTGCCAGCAGTACAGGGGGGGAGCAGTACTTC.

This clone was seen more than once but under ten times. The V gene is TRBV10-3, the J gene TRBJ1-3; a weak D match, TRBD1 (6 bases). The V and J ends lost 0 bases and 0 bases respectively, with 18 bases between them. The germline V gene has CDR1 ENHRY and CDR2 SYGVKD. The CDR3 is 19 residues long. This chain's CDR3 is CAISESGAKQEYSGNTIYF. CDR3 nucleotide sequence: TGTGCCATCAGTGAGTCGGGGGCCAAGCAGGAATACTCTGGAAACACCATATATTTT.

This clone occurred once. The chain joins TRBV28 to TRBJ1-1; 8 positions match TRBD1. The CDR3 loop spans 13 amino acids. Germline V CDR1 and CDR2: MDHEN, SYDVKM. With 7 bases clipped from V and 7 bases from J, the junction kept 8 bases outside the gene matches. CDR3 loop: CASTLPGQGEAFF. The CDR3 bases are TGTGCCAGCACTTTGCCAGGACAGGGTGAAGCTTTCTTT.

This sequence joins TRBV7-3 and TRBJ2-2; tentative D call: TRBD2 (5 bases). Germline assignment: CDR1 SGHTA and CDR2 FQGTGA. Trimming removed 0 bases from V and 3 bases from J, with 8 bases in between. The CDR3 contains 15 residues. DNA of the CDR3: TGTGCCAGCAGCTTAACCCCCGGGGACACCGGGGAGCTGTTTTTT. Translated: CASSLTPGDTGELFF.

V and J are TRBV6-6 and TRBJ2-6, with 10 bases that match TRBD1. The germline V gene encodes CDR1 MNHNY and CDR2 SVGAGI (reference sequence). V dropped 5 bases and J dropped 1; count of bases not matched to a gene: 2. The CDR3 covers 16 residues. DNA for the CDR3: TGTGCCAGCAGTAAGGACAGGGGGTCTGGGGCCAACGTCCTGACTTTC. Protein sequence: CASSKDRGSGANVLTF.

CDR3 nucleotide sequence: TGTGCCAGCAGCTTGGAGGGTCACAGGGCCCCTAACTATGGCTACACCTTC. Translation gives CASSLEGHRAPNYGYTF. This chain links TRBV5-4 with TRBJ1-2; possibly TRBD1 for D (6 bases). V lost 0 bases to trimming and J lost 0 bases, with 15 bases between them. CDR3 length: 17 residues. Germline V gene data show CDR1 as SGHNT and CDR2 as YYREEE (reference sequence).

This chain links TRBV4-1 with TRBJ2-1, with unresolved D. The CDR3 is 13 amino acids. Germline V gives CDR1 MGHRA, CDR2 YSYEKL. The V end was cut by 4 bases, the J end by 2 bases, with 6 bases between. The CDR3 loop is CASSRTTYNEQFF. The CDR3 coding sequence is TGCGCCAGCAGCCGCACAACCTACAATGAGCAGTTCTTC.

The chain recombines TRBV28 with TRBJ2-7; TRBD2 aligns across 10 bases. V lost 7 bases and J lost 5; bases outside the gene matches: 5. CDR1 is MDHEN, CDR2 SYDVKM, per germline. This CDR3 comprises 13 residues. CDR3 loop: CASKSGGADEQYF. The CDR3 nucleotides are TGTGCCAGCAAAAGCGGGGGGGCCGACGAGCAGTACTTC.

This clone was detected only a few times. J is TRBJ2-7 and V is TRBV27; TRBD2 matches 7 bases. The V gene's germline CDR1 is MNHEY and CDR2 SMNVEV (reference sequence). V shed 6 bases, J shed 3 bases, and the junction held 5 bases outside the gene matches. CDR3 size: 13 residues. The CDR3, as DNA: TGTGCCAGCAGCCCAGCGGGGATCTACGAGCAGTACGTC. This encodes CASSPAGIYEQYV.

V and J are TRBV18 and TRBJ2-5; no clear D. The CDR3 consists of 13 residues. V lost 3 bases and J 2 bases, leaving 7 bases between the germline ends. Germline V gives CDR1 KGHSH, CDR2 LQKENI. Here the CDR3 DNA reads TGTGCCAGCTCACCGGCAGGACAAGAGACCCAGTACTTC. Amino acid sequence: CASSPAGQETQYF. The full variable domain, completed using reference TRBV18 and TRBJ2-5, is NAGVMQNPRHLVRRRGQEARLRCSPMKGHSHVYWYRQLPEEGLKFMVYLQKENIIDESGMPKERFSAEFPKEGPSILRIQQVVRGDSAAYFCASSPAGQETQYFGPGTRLLVL.

The J gene is TRBJ2-7, the V gene TRBV3-1 (or the pseudogene TRBV3-2), with TRBD2 matching 9 bases. The CDR3 runs to 14 residues. Germline V gives CDR1 LGHDT, CDR2 YNNKEL (reference sequence). The J segment lost 6 bases and the V segment lost 4 bases, leaving 7 bases of the junction unmatched. The CDR3 bases are TGTGCCAGCAGCCGAAGCGGGGGGCTAGGCGAGCAGTACTTC. Protein sequence: CASSRSGGLGEQYF.

V usage is TRBV5-1 and J usage is TRBJ1-3; D gene unclear. The CDR3 runs to 16 residues. V was trimmed by 3 bases and J by 0 bases, leaving 13 bases between them. Germline assignment: CDR1 SGHRS and CDR2 YFSETQ. The DNA for the CDR3 is TGCGCCAGCAGCTCCACGGTACTCGACTCTGGAAACACCATATATTTT. Translation: CASSSTVLDSGNTIYF.

V usage is TRBV19 and J usage is TRBJ2-7, with a possible D match to TRBD2 (6 bases). Germline CDR1 and CDR2: LNHDA and SQIVND (reference sequence). V dropped 8 bases and J dropped 3 bases, with 14 bases sitting between them. The CDR3 has 13 amino acids. The CDR3 DNA reads TGTGCCAGTCTTAAAAGGGACTTCTACGAGCAGTACTTC. This gives the protein CASLKRDFYEQYF.

This chain joins TRBV12-3 or TRBV12-4 and TRBJ1-2; TRBD1 matches 7 bases. The CDR3 covers 13 residues. The ends lost 6 bases at V and 8 bases at J; junction bases unmatched: 9. The CDR3 DNA reads TGTGCCAGCAGCCCAGGACAGGCCATCGGCTACACCTTC. Its translation is CASSPGQAIGYTF.

J is TRBJ1-1 and V is TRBV14; D is unresolved. The CDR3 covers 15 residues. Between the trimmed V and J ends, which lost 0 bases and 2 bases, there was a span of 10 bases. CDR1 is SGHDN and CDR2 is FVKESK in the germline V gene. The CDR3 DNA follows: TGTGCCAGCAGCCAAGAGGAGGAAATAAACACTGAAGCTTTCTTT. Translating gives CASSQEEEINTEAFF.

The chain employs TRBV5-4 and TRBJ2-5, with 9 bases aligning to TRBD2. Per the germline V gene, CDR1 is SGHNT and CDR2 is YYREEE (reference sequence). Trimming took 3 bases from V and 4 from J; bases not matched to a gene: 4. This CDR3 is 14 amino acids long. Here the CDR3 DNA reads TGTGCCAGCAGCTCCATAGCGGGAGCAGAGACCCAGTACTTC. It specifies CASSSIAGAETQYF.

The chain couples TRBV4-2 to TRBJ1-2; D remains unclear. This CDR3 is built from 15 residues. V shed 0 bases and J shed 0 bases, with 8 bases lying between them. In germline, CDR1 is LGHNA, CDR2 YNFKEQ. The CDR3 coding sequence is TGTGCCAGCAGCCAAGATGCGCCAACTAACTATGGCTACACCTTC. Translation gives CASSQDAPTNYGYTF.

V and J are TRBV24-1 and TRBJ2-5, with TRBD2 identical over 10 bases. The ends lost 1 base at V and 5 bases at J; junction bases unmatched: 6. This CDR3 has 16 residues. Germline CDR1 is KGHDR and CDR2 is SFDVKD. The CDR3 DNA reads as TGTGCCACCAGTGATTTAGCGGGGGGGCCGGAGGAGACCCAGTACTTC. Translating gives CATSDLAGGPEETQYF.

The sample holds a few counts of this clone. The J gene is TRBJ1-1, the V gene TRBV11-2, with D possibly being TRBD1 (5 bases). Germline CDR1 is SGHAT and CDR2 is FQNNGV. The CDR3 covers 15 residues. V lost 2 bases and J 4 bases, leaving 14 bases between the germline ends. Here the CDR3 DNA reads TGTGCCAGCAGCTTATCCTCCAGGGTTAGCACTGAAGCTTTCTTT. Translating it yields CASSLSSRVSTEAFF.

The chain links TRBV12-3 or TRBV12-4 to TRBJ1-1; D is ambiguous. This CDR3 is built from 12 residues. Trimming stripped 5 bases from V and 7 bases from J, with 11 bases between. The CDR3 sequence: CASSRGVLEAFF. CDR3 nucleotides: TGTGCCAGCAGTCGCGGCGTACTTGAAGCTTTCTTT.